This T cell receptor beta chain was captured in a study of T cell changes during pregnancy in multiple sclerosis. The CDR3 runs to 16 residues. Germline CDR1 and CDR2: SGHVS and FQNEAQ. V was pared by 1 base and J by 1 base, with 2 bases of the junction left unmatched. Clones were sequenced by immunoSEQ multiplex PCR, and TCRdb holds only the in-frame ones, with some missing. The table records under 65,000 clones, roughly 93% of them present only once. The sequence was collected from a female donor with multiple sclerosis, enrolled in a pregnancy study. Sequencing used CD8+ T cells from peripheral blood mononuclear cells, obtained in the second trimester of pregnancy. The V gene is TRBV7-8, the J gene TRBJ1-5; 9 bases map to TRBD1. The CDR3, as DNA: TGTGCCAGCAGCTTAGACAGGGGGCAAAGCAATCAGCCCCAGCATTTT. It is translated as CASSLDRGQSNQPQHF.